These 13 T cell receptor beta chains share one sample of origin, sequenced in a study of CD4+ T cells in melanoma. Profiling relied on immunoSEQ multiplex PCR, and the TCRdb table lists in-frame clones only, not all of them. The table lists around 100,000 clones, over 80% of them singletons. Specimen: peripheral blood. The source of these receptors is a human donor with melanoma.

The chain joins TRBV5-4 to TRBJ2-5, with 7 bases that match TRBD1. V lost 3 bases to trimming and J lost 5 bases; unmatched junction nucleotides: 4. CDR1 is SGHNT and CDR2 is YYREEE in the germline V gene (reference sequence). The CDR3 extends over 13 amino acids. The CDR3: CASSSGQRETQYF. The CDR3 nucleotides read TGTGCCAGCAGCTCGGGACAGAGGGAGACCCAGTACTTC.

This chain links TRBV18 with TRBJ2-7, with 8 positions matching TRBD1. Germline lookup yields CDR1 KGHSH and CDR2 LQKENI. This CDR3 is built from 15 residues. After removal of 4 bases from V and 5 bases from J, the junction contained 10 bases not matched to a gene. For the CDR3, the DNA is TGTGCCAGCTCACAGGACAGGGCTCGAAGCGACGAGCAGTACTTC. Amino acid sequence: CASSQDRARSDEQYF.

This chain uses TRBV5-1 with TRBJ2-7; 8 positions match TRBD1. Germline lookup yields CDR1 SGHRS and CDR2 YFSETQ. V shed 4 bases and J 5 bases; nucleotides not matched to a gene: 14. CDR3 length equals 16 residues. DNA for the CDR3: TGCGCCAGCAGCCGGGCAGGCACAGGGGGTAAAAACGAGCAGTACTTC. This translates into CASSRAGTGGKNEQYF.

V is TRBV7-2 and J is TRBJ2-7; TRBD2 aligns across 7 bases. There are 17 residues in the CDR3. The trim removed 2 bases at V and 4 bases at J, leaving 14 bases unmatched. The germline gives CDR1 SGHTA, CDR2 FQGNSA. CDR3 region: CASSLMGLGAGDYEQYF. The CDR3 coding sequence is TGTGCCAGCAGCTTAATGGGGCTAGGGGCGGGGGATTACGAGCAGTACTTC.

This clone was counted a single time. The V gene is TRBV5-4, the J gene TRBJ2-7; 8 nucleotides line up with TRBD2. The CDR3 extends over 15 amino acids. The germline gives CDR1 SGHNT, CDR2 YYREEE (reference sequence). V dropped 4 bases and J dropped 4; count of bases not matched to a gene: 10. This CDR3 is CASSPGGGSVYEQYF. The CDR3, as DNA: TGTGCCAGCAGCCCGGGAGGGGGGAGCGTATACGAGCAGTACTTC.

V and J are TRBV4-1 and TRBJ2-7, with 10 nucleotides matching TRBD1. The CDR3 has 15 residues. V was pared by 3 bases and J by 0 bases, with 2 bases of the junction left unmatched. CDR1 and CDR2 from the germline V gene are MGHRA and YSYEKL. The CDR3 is CASSQTGGFSYEQYF. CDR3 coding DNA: TGCGCCAGCAGCCAGACAGGGGGCTTCTCCTACGAGCAGTACTTC.

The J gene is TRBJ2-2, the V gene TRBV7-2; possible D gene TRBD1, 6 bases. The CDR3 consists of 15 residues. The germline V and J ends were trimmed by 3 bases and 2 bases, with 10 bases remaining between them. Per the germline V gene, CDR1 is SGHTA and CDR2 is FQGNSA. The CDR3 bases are TGTGCCAGCAGCTTTGACAGGTCCAACACCGGGGAGCTGTTTTTT. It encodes CASSFDRSNTGELFF.

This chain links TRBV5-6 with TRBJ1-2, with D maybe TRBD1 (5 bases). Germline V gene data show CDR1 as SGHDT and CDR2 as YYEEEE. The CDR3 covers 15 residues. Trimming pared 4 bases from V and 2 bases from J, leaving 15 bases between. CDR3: CASSTRTLANYGYTF. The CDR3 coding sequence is TGTGCCAGCAGCACCCGGACACTGGCGAACTATGGCTACACCTTC. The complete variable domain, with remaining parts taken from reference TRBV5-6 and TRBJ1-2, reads DAGVTQSPTHLIKTRGQQVTLRCSPKSGHDTVSWYQQALGQGPQFIFQYYEEEERQRGNFPDRFSGHQFPNYSSELNVNALLLGDSALYLCASSTRTLANYGYTFGSGTRLTVV.

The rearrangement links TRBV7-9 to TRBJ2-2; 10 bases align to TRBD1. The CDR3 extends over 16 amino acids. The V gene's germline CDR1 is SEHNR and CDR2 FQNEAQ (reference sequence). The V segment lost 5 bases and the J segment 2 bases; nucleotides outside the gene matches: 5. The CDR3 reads CASSPGTGVNTGELFF. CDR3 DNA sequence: TGTGCCAGCAGCCCTGGGACAGGGGTAAACACCGGGGAGCTGTTTTTT.

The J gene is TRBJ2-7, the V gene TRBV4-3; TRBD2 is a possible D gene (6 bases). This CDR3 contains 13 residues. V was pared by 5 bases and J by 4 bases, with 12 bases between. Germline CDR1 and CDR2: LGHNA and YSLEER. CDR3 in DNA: TGCGCCAGCAGCGATTCGGCGGGGTACGAGCAGTACTTC. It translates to CASSDSAGYEQYF.

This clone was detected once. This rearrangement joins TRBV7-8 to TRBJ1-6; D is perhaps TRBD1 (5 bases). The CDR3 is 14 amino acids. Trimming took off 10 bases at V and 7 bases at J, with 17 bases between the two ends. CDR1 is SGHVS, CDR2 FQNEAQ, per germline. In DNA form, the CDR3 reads TGTGCCACCACCCTTTTTAGGGGAAATTCACCCCTCCACTTT. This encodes CATTLFRGNSPLHF.

CDR3 sequence: CASSAQETQYF. The CDR3 DNA sequence: TGTGCCAGTTCGGCCCAAGAGACCCAGTACTTC. The gene calls are TRBV19 and TRBJ2-5; D uncertain. Trimming removed 8 bases at V and 1 base at J, with 5 bases between. The CDR3 extends over 11 amino acids. Germline-derived CDR1 and CDR2 are LNHDA and SQIVND (reference sequence).

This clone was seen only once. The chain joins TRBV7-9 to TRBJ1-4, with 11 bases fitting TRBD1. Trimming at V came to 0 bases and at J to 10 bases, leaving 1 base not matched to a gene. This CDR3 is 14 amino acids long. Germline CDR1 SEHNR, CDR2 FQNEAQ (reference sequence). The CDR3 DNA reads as TGTGCCAGCAGCTTAGCGGGGACAGGGGGAAAACTGTTTTTT. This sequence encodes CASSLAGTGGKLFF.